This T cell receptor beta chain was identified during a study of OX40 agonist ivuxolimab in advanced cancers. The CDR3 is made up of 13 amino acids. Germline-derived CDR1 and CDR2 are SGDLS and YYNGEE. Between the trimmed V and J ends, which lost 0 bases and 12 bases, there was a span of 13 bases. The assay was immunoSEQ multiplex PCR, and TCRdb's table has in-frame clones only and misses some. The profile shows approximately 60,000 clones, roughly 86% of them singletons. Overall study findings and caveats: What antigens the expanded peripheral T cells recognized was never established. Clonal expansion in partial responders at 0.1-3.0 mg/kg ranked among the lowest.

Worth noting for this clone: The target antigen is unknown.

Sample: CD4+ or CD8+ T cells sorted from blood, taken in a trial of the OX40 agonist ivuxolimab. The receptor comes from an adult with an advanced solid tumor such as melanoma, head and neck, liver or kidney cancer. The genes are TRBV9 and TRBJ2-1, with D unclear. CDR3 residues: CASSVVPADGQFF. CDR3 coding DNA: TGTGCCAGCAGCGTAGTACCAGCAGACGGGCAGTTCTTC.